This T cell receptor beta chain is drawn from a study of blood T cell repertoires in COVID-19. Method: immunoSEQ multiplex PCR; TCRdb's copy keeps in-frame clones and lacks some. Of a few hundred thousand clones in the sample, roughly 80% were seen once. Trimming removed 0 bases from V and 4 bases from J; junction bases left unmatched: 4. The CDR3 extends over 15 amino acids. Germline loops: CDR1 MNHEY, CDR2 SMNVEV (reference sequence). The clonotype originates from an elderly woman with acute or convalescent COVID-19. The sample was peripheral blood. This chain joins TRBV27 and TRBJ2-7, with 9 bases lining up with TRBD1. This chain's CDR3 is CASSLSTGGVYEQYF. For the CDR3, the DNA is TGTGCCAGCAGTTTATCGACAGGGGGGGTATACGAGCAGTACTTC.